Listed here are 15 T cell receptor beta chains from one sample, sequenced in a study of blood T cells in healthy people across ages. The use of a sample-barcoded 5' primer and a J-beta primer mix characterized a second PCR of roughly 6 to 12 cycles. TCRdb ran MiXCR on the 5' RACE reads and lists one entry per CDR3 protein. The sample includes 550,000 to 800,000 distinct CDR3 sequences, 32% of them seen just once. The material sequenced was blood. Every receptor here comes from an elderly woman in good health.

This clonotype was picked up a small number of times. This chain uses TRBV18 with TRBJ2-3; D is possibly TRBD2 (5 bases). Trimming took off 3 bases at V and 6 bases at J, with 13 bases between the two ends. The CDR3 contains 14 residues. Germline CDR1 reads KGHSH; CDR2 reads LQKENI. The CDR3 here is CASSPARTEDTQYF. As DNA, the CDR3 is TGTGCCAGCTCACCTGCCCGGACTGAGGATACGCAGTATTTT.

This clonotype has a count of ten or more. This chain joins TRBV20-1 and TRBJ2-6; D gene uncertain. This CDR3 is built from 15 residues. Trimming cost V 4 bases and J 1 base, with 11 bases left between them. CDR1 DFQATT and CDR2 SNEGSKA come from the germline V gene (reference sequence). DNA of the CDR3: TGCAGTGCTAACCTCCGTCAGTCTGGGGCCAACGTCCTGACTTTC. It codes for CSANLRQSGANVLTF.

The chain is built from TRBV4-2 and TRBJ2-7, with D perhaps matching TRBD1 (5 bases). This CDR3 contains 14 residues. Germline V gene data show CDR1 as LGHNA and CDR2 as YNFKEQ. Deletions cut 0 bases from V and 6 bases from J, with 12 bases between. The CDR3 is CASSQEETVGEQYF. CDR3 bases: TGTGCCAGCAGCCAAGAGGAGACAGTGGGCGAGCAGTACTTC.

The chain combines TRBV20-1 with TRBJ2-7, with D unclear. The CDR3 extends over 13 amino acids. V shed 0 bases and J shed 6 bases, with 12 bases lying between them. Per germline, CDR1 DFQATT and CDR2 SNEGSKA (reference sequence). CDR3: CSARESLFSEQYF. CDR3 nucleotide sequence: TGCAGTGCTAGAGAATCCCTTTTCAGCGAGCAGTACTTC.

This clonotype has ten or more counts. The chain joins TRBV20-1 to TRBJ2-7, with a possible D match to TRBD2 (6 bases). Trimming shortened V by 6 bases and J by 2 bases, and 14 bases separated the two germline ends. The CDR3 runs 13 residues. CDR1 DFQATT and CDR2 SNEGSKA come from the germline V gene (reference sequence). CDR3 region: CSASLGGTYEQYF. Here the CDR3 DNA reads TGCAGTGCATCCCTCGGGGGAACCTACGAGCAGTACTTC.

The chain uses TRBV7-2 and TRBJ1-2, with D possibly TRBD1 on 6 matching bases. The CDR3 is 16 residues long. CDR1 and CDR2 (germline): SGHTA, FQGNSA. Between the trimmed V and J ends, which lost 1 base and 8 bases, there was a span of 20 bases. CDR3 residues: CASSLDIGTGQNGYTF. The DNA for the CDR3 is TGTGCCAGCAGCTTAGATATTGGAACAGGGCAAAACGGCTACACCTTC.

The gene calls are TRBV7-2 and TRBJ2-1, with 8 bases aligning to TRBD2. Germline trimming cut 1 base from V and 5 bases from J; bases unmatched to any gene: 4. Per germline, CDR1 SGHTA and CDR2 FQGNSA. The CDR3 has 15 amino acids. The CDR3 region is CASSLGGRIHNEQFF. The CDR3 DNA reads as TGTGCCAGCAGCTTAGGCGGGAGGATCCACAATGAGCAGTTCTTC.

This clonotype was recorded a few times. The CDR3: CSARVLGESSYEQYF. Here the CDR3 DNA reads TGCAGTGCTAGAGTGCTGGGTGAGAGCTCCTACGAGCAGTACTTC. The rearrangement uses TRBV20-1 and TRBJ2-7, with D unclear. CDR3 length: 15 amino acids. Germline V CDR1 and CDR2: DFQATT, SNEGSKA (reference sequence). Trimming shortened V by 1 base and J by 0 bases, and 13 bases separated the two germline ends.

This clonotype was seen a handful of times. This chain uses TRBV27 with TRBJ1-1; perhaps TRBD1 as D (6 bases). Trimming removed 2 bases from V and 5 bases from J, with 12 bases in between. Germline-derived CDR1 and CDR2 are MNHEY and SMNVEV (reference sequence). The CDR3 is 14 amino acids. The CDR3 sequence is CASSLSRGRTEAFF. The DNA of the CDR3 is TGTGCCAGCAGTTTAAGTCGGGGGCGGACTGAAGCTTTCTTT.

Turning to this clonotype: A much more abundant neighbour one base away suggests this may be a read error. V and J are TRBV7-2 and TRBJ1-6; 8 bases are a match to TRBD1. The germline gives CDR1 SGHTA, CDR2 FQGNSA. There are 15 residues in the CDR3. The CDR3 spells CASSYNRGTGSPPHF. CDR3 in DNA: TGTGCCAGCAGCTATAACAGGGGGACGGGATCACCCCCCCACTTT.

This clonotype was recorded only once. This clone may be a read error of a much larger clone one base away. The V call is TRBV12-3 or TRBV12-4, the J call TRBJ1-2; D possibly corresponds to TRBD1 (5 bases). The CDR3 is 14 amino acids. Deletions cut 8 bases from V and 6 bases from J, with 19 bases between. The CDR3 region is CASASNRDGHGYTF. Written as DNA, the CDR3 is TGTGCCAGCGCGTCCAATCGGGACGGCCATGGCTACACCTTC.

This clonotype was counted ten times or more. The chain uses TRBV5-1 and TRBJ1-6; possible D gene TRBD1, 6 bases. Trimming shortened V by 4 bases and J by 7 bases, and 15 bases separated the two germline ends. This CDR3 is 15 amino acids long. Germline V gives CDR1 SGHRS, CDR2 YFSETQ. The CDR3 sequence is CASSPETGRNSPLHF. The CDR3 nucleotides are TGCGCCAGCAGCCCGGAGACAGGAAGAAATTCACCCCTCCACTTT.

This clonotype was detected ten times or more. The rearrangement links TRBV28 to TRBJ1-2; no definite D call. V was cut by 5 bases and J by 4 bases, with 11 bases left in between. Germline V gene sequence: CDR1 MDHEN, CDR2 SYDVKM. The CDR3 is made up of 13 amino acids. The chain's CDR3 is CASSPPSFYGYTF. The CDR3 bases are TGTGCCAGCAGTCCGCCCTCCTTCTATGGCTACACCTTC.

About this clonotype: A read error may explain this, as a much larger clone is one base away. V is TRBV28 and J is TRBJ2-3; D may match TRBD1 or TRBD2 (5 bases each). The CDR3 contains 15 residues. The germline gives CDR1 MDHEN, CDR2 SYDVKM. CDR3 sequence (DNA): TGTGCCAGCAGTTTTCCCGGGGCCTACACAGATACGCTGTATTTT. This translates into CASSFPGAYTDTLYF.

The chain couples TRBV30 to TRBJ1-1, with 7 bases fitting TRBD1. J gave up 10 bases and V 2 bases, and 7 bases lay outside the gene matches. Germline V CDR1 and CDR2: GTSNPN, SVGIG (reference sequence). This CDR3 region has 12 residues. CDR3 residues: CAWSIDRAGAFF. DNA of the CDR3: TGTGCCTGGAGTATTGACAGGGCGGGAGCTTTCTTT.